This T cell receptor beta chain is drawn from a study of tumor-infiltrating lymphocytes in primary liver carcinoma. Overall study context: Men as well as women, aged 30 to 69 years, made up the patients. There were tumors of stage T1-T3 N0M0, each 4.2 to 10 cm across.

Overall study findings and caveats: Unsorted bulk samples meant CD4+ and CD8+ repertoires went uncompared.

Unsorted whole blood yielded blood RNA, and germline DNA was extracted as well. At sampling, these chronic HBV carriers had received no treatment. The authors made TCR beta cDNA from about 500 ng total RNA with a constant-region primer. Libraries covering TCR beta were generated through three nested multiplex PCR rounds (using a slightly modified ARM-PCR). TRBV1-TRBV30 forward primers and a C-beta reverse primer were used in the first two PCR rounds, which each ran for about 11 cycles. TCRdb passed the multiplex PCR reads through MiXCR, listing each CDR3 protein once. The sample consists of about 300,000 distinct CDR3 sequences, roughly 60% of them appearing once. The V end lost 2 bases, the J end lost 3 bases, and 12 bases lay between the germline ends. Germline V lookup: CDR1 SGHRS, CDR2 YFSETQ. The CDR3 runs to 15 residues. Regarding this clonotype: What it binds is not known. A much larger clone lies a single base off, so this may be a read error.

What was sequenced was peripheral blood. The chain joins TRBV5-1 to TRBJ2-1; D unclear. This TCR came from a man aged 35 to 55 with primary liver carcinoma and hepatitis B virus infection. This chain's CDR3 is CASSLSTQFYNEQFF. Here the CDR3 DNA reads TGCGCCAGCAGCTTATCGACCCAGTTCTACAATGAGCAGTTCTTC.